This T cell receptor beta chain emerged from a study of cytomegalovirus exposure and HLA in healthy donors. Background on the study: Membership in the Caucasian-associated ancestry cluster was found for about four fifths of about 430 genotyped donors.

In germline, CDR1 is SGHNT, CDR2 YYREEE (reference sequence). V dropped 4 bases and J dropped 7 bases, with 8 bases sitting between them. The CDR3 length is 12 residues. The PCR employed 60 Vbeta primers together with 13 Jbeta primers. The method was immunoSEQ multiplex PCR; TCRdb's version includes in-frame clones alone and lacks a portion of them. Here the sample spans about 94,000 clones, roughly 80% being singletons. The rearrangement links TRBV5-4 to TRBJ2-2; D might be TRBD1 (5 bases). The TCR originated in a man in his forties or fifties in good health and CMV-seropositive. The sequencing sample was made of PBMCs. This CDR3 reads CASSLGVGELFF. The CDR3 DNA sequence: TGTGCCAGCAGCCTAGGGGTCGGGGAGCTGTTTTTT.